These 27 T cell receptor beta chains were all obtained from the same sample, sequenced in a study of T cell responses to AZD1222 COVID-19 vaccine. Sequenced by immunoSEQ multiplex PCR; TCRdb stores in-frame clones only, minus some. The sample holds fewer than 120,000 clones; around 89% are singletons and the top ten take 1.5% to 2%. The material sequenced was peripheral blood, taken on day 0 of AZD1222 vaccination. The receptor source for this set is an adult in good health.

This chain joins TRBV30 and TRBJ1-2; D is possibly TRBD1 (5 bases). CDR1 is GTSNPN, CDR2 SVGIG, per germline (reference sequence). There are 12 residues in the CDR3. V lost 4 bases and J lost 6, with 12 bases in between. CDR3 amino acids: CAWTGFHHGYTF. CDR3 nucleotides: TGTGCCTGGACAGGGTTTCACCATGGCTACACCTTC.

The chain employs TRBV2 and TRBJ2-2; D not resolved. The CDR3 contains 13 residues. The ends were cut back, 2 bases at V and 5 bases at J, with 6 bases in the middle. The germline V gene encodes CDR1 SNHLY and CDR2 FYNNEI. CDR3 in DNA: TGTGCCAGCAGTGAAAGGCGGACCGGGGAGCTGTTTTTT. As protein: CASSERRTGELFF.

CDR3 protein: CAISESGLEGNYGYTF. The CDR3 DNA sequence: TGTGCCATCAGTGAGTCAGGGTTGGAGGGGAATTATGGCTACACCTTC. The chain has TRBV10-3 and TRBJ1-2; TRBD1 is a possible D gene (5 bases). Trimming took off 0 bases at V and 5 bases at J, with 16 bases between the two ends. The CDR3 totals 16 residues. Germline V gene sequence: CDR1 ENHRY, CDR2 SYGVKD.

The chain links TRBV12-5 to TRBJ1-1, with TRBD1 identical over 7 bases. V lost 2 bases to trimming and J lost 6 bases; unmatched junction nucleotides: 12. Germline CDR1 reads LGHNT; CDR2 reads FRNRAP. The CDR3 length is 16 residues. CDR3 nucleotides: TGTGCTAGTGGTTTGATCCAGGGGGTGGTTGTCGCTGAAGCTTTCTTT. It translates to CASGLIQGVVVAEAFF.

The V gene is TRBV12-3 or TRBV12-4, the J gene TRBJ1-2; D is unresolved. The CDR3 contains 12 residues. V gave up 3 bases and J gave up 8 bases, with 10 bases separating them. The CDR3 reads CASSFEGRGYTF. The CDR3 region has the DNA TGTGCCAGCAGTTTTGAAGGGAGGGGCTACACCTTC.

The CDR3 sequence: CASSFGRNSPSVEQYF. CDR3 sequence (DNA): TGTGCCAGCAGCTTCGGACGGAACTCCCCCTCCGTCGAGCAGTACTTC. This chain links TRBV7-9 with TRBJ2-7; D gene unclear. Between the trimmed V and J ends, which lost 3 bases and 6 bases, there was a span of 21 bases. CDR3 length: 16 amino acids. Germline V gene data show CDR1 as SEHNR and CDR2 as FQNEAQ (reference sequence).

This clone was picked up one time. The chain links TRBV6-5 to TRBJ2-7; the match to TRBD2 covers 13 bases. The CDR3 extends over 15 amino acids. Germline V lookup: CDR1 MNHEY, CDR2 SVGAGI. J gave up 2 bases and V 5 bases, and 3 bases lay outside the gene matches. The CDR3 region is CASSTGLAGAYEQYF. The CDR3 nucleotides are TGTGCCAGCAGTACAGGACTAGCGGGGGCCTACGAGCAGTACTTC.

This clone was seen a handful of times. This sequence joins TRBV5-6 and TRBJ1-2; 7 nucleotides agree with TRBD1. Germline V gene sequence: CDR1 SGHDT, CDR2 YYEEEE. This CDR3 region has 13 residues. With V trimmed by 4 bases and J by 4 bases, 4 bases remained unmatched. The CDR3, as DNA: TGTGCCAGCAGCGCGGGACAGCTCTATGGCTACACCTTC. Translated: CASSAGQLYGYTF.

This chain connects TRBV7-8 to TRBJ1-5; D gene uncertain. The germline gives CDR1 SGHVS, CDR2 FQNEAQ. The CDR3 is made up of 14 amino acids. V lost 3 bases and J 0 bases, leaving 6 bases between the germline ends. CDR3 amino acids: CASSFEYSNQPQHF. DNA of the CDR3: TGTGCCAGCAGCTTCGAATATAGCAATCAGCCCCAGCATTTT.

V gene TRBV18 combines with J gene TRBJ2-4; TRBD1 matches at 8 bases. With V trimmed by 6 bases and J by 5 bases, 6 bases remained unmatched. The CDR3 loop spans 14 amino acids. Germline V CDR1 and CDR2: KGHSH, LQKENI. CDR3 DNA: TGTGCCAGCTCTCCCTCAGGGGGCCAAAACATTCAGTACTTC. Its translation: CASSPSGGQNIQYF.

The V call is TRBV27, the J call TRBJ2-7; maybe TRBD2 (5 bases). The CDR3 is 17 amino acids. V was pared by 5 bases and J by 0 bases, with 20 bases between. Germline V lookup: CDR1 MNHEY, CDR2 SMNVEV (reference sequence). The DNA of the CDR3 is TGTGCCAGCAGTACCCGGGGTGCAGGAATGAGCTCCTACGAGCAGTACTTC. Amino acid sequence: CASSTRGAGMSSYEQYF.

This chain joins TRBV6-5 and TRBJ1-3; 8 nucleotides line up with TRBD1. V shed 5 bases and J 4 bases; nucleotides not matched to a gene: 4. CDR3 length: 14 residues. Germline CDR1 is MNHEY and CDR2 is SVGAGI. The CDR3 nucleotides read TGTGCCAGCAGTCTCGGACAGGGCGGAAACACCATATATTTT. Its translation is CASSLGQGGNTIYF.

The chain employs TRBV3-1 (or the pseudogene TRBV3-2) and TRBJ2-2; 9 positions match TRBD2. The CDR3 is 15 residues long. Germline CDR1 LGHDT, CDR2 YNNKEL (reference sequence). The trim removed 3 bases at V and 4 bases at J, leaving 3 bases unmatched. The CDR3 nucleotides read TGTGCCAGCAGCCACTTAGCGGGAGTCACCGGGGAGCTGTTTTTT. Translated: CASSHLAGVTGELFF.

This clone showed up just once. The rearrangement links TRBV3-1 (or the pseudogene TRBV3-2) to TRBJ2-1; no reliable D call. CDR1 is LGHDT, CDR2 YNNKEL, per germline (reference sequence). This CDR3 contains 15 residues. V gave up 4 bases and J gave up 0 bases, with 10 bases separating them. The chain's CDR3 is CASSLTPSSYNEQFF. The CDR3 bases are TGTGCCAGCAGCCTGACGCCGAGCTCCTACAATGAGCAGTTCTTC.

The gene calls are TRBV21-1 and TRBJ1-2. TRBV21-1 is reported as a pseudogene. The CDR3 totals 16 residues. The CDR3 DNA sequence: TGTGCCAGCCGCTCCTCCGGTTGGAGGTCTAACTATGGCTACACCTTC. As protein: CASRSSGWRSNYGYTF.

This chain links TRBV18 with TRBJ1-5; possible D gene TRBD1, 6 bases. The CDR3 runs 14 residues. The V and J ends lost 5 bases and 9 bases respectively, with 17 bases between them. Germline CDR1 is KGHSH and CDR2 is LQKENI. DNA of the CDR3: TGTGCCAGCTCATCAGGGGCGACCATTCCGCCCCAGCATTTT. This codes for CASSSGATIPPQHF.

The chain couples TRBV10-3 to TRBJ1-3, with 7 bases matching TRBD1. CDR1 is ENHRY and CDR2 is SYGVKD in the germline V gene. The CDR3 runs 14 residues. V was clipped by 5 bases and J by 7 bases; unmatched bases: 8. CDR3 nucleotides: TGTGCCATCAGTCCAGGGGGAGGGCGGAACACCATATATTTT. Residues: CAISPGGGRNTIYF.

The rearrangement links TRBV4-1 to TRBJ1-2; D gene ambiguous. Trimming stripped 3 bases from V and 4 bases from J, with 12 bases between. The germline V gene has CDR1 MGHRA and CDR2 YSYEKL. The CDR3 length is 14 residues. The CDR3, as DNA: TGCGCCAGCAGCCAGGATTATCGGGGCTATGGCTACACCTTC. Protein: CASSQDYRGYGYTF.

The genes are TRBV5-8 and TRBJ2-2; D ambiguous. CDR1 and CDR2 (germline): SGHTS, YDEGEE. This CDR3 spans 13 amino acids. V gave up 4 bases and J gave up 7 bases, with 11 bases separating them. CDR3 sequence reads: CASSPLSIGELFF. The CDR3 nucleotides read TGTGCCAGCAGCCCCCTGAGTATCGGGGAGCTGTTTTTT.

The genes are TRBV27 and TRBJ2-1; D ambiguous. The CDR3 has 11 amino acids. Germline V gene data show CDR1 as MNHEY and CDR2 as SMNVEV (reference sequence). V was trimmed by 6 bases and J by 4 bases, leaving 4 bases between them. The CDR3 coding sequence is TGTGCCAGCAGCCAGTACAATGAGCAGTTCTTC. It yields the protein CASSQYNEQFF.

This clone was seen a few times. V is TRBV7-9 and J is TRBJ1-4, with a weak D call TRBD1 (6 bases). Trimming took 1 base from V and 8 from J, leaving 11 bases between them. This CDR3 region has 14 residues. CDR1 and CDR2 (germline): SEHNR, FQNEAQ (reference sequence). The CDR3 region has the DNA TGTGCCAGCAGCTTAGTGGGACAAGGCGAAAAACTGTTTTTT. Its protein is CASSLVGQGEKLFF.

The rearrangement joins TRBV3-1 (or the pseudogene TRBV3-2) to TRBJ1-1, with 8 nucleotides matching TRBD1. Germline trimming cut 0 bases from V and 7 bases from J; bases unmatched to any gene: 22. The CDR3 spans 20 residues. Germline V CDR1 and CDR2: LGHDT, YNNKEL (reference sequence). DNA of the CDR3: TGTGCCAGCAGCCAAGATTTATTTACCCCCGGAACCCAGGGGGCGATTGAAGCTTTCTTT. Its translation: CASSQDLFTPGTQGAIEAFF.

This chain joins TRBV10-1 and TRBJ1-4; TRBD1 matches at 8 bases. The CDR3 runs to 15 residues. V was pared by 0 bases and J by 6 bases, with 3 bases of the junction left unmatched. Germline-derived CDR1 and CDR2 are WNHNN and SYGVQD (reference sequence). CDR3 bases: TGCGCCAGCAGTGAGTCGACAGGGGACTATGAAAAACTGTTTTTT. It specifies CASSESTGDYEKLFF.

The rearrangement links TRBV18 to TRBJ1-4; D is unclear. The CDR3 length is 15 residues. The V gene lost 0 bases and the J gene lost 7 bases, with 12 bases spanning the gap. Germline V gene lookup returns CDR1 KGHSH and CDR2 LQKENI. For the CDR3, the DNA is TGTGCCAGCTCACCACCGGCGAATGAAGGTGAAAAACTGTTTTTT. Translation: CASSPPANEGEKLFF.

The CDR3 reads CASSLGLADSYNEQFF. The CDR3 nucleotides read TGTGCCAGCAGCTTGGGTCTAGCGGACTCCTACAATGAGCAGTTCTTC. This chain connects TRBV5-5 to TRBJ2-1, with TRBD2 matching over 7 bases. The trim removed 0 bases at V and 0 bases at J, leaving 3 bases unmatched. The CDR3 runs 16 residues. Germline values: CDR1 SGHKS, CDR2 YYEKEE (reference sequence).

This chain connects TRBV5-4 to TRBJ2-7, with D maybe TRBD2 (5 bases). This CDR3 comprises 17 residues. Trimming removed 0 bases from V and 4 bases from J, with 20 bases in between. From germline, CDR1 is SGHNT and CDR2 YYREEE (reference sequence). The CDR3 loop reads CASSLAKDSKLGYEQYF. CDR3 nucleotide sequence: TGTGCCAGCAGCTTGGCCAAGGACTCCAAGTTGGGGTACGAGCAGTACTTC.

The J gene is TRBJ1-2, the V gene TRBV7-9, with D possibly being TRBD1 (6 bases). This CDR3 has 13 residues. Trimming took 3 bases from V and 4 from J, leaving 9 bases between them. In germline, CDR1 is SEHNR, CDR2 FQNEAQ (reference sequence). The CDR3 spells CASSLGGGYGYTF. The CDR3 nucleotides are TGTGCCAGCAGCTTGGGGGGCGGCTATGGCTACACCTTC.